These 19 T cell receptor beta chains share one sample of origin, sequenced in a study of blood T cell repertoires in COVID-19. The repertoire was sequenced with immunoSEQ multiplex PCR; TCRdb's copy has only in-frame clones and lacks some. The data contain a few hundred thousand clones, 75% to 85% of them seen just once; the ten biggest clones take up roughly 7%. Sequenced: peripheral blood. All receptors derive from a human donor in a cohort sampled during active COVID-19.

This CDR3 is CAIQNRGNTEAFF. The DNA for the CDR3 is TGTGCCATTCAAAACAGGGGGAACACTGAAGCTTTCTTT. V usage is TRBV6-5 and J usage is TRBJ1-1, with 7 bases identical to TRBD1. CDR3 length: 13 residues. The V segment lost 10 bases and the J segment 1 base; nucleotides outside the gene matches: 6. CDR1 is MNHEY, CDR2 SVGAGI, per germline.

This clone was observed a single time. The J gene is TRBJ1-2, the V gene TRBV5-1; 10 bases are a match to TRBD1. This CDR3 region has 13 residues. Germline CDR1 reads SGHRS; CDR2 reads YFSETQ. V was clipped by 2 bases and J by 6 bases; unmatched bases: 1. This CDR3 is CASSFGTGDGYTF. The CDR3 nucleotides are TGCGCCAGCAGCTTCGGGACAGGGGATGGCTACACCTTC.

The CDR3 coding sequence is TGTGCCAGCAGTCGGACAGGGGGATCCTACGAGCAGTACTTC. Translated, it gives CASSRTGGSYEQYF. The chain has TRBV6-5 and TRBJ2-7; the match to TRBD1 covers 10 bases. The CDR3 covers 14 residues. The ends lost 5 bases at V and 1 base at J; junction bases unmatched: 2. Germline V CDR1 and CDR2: MNHEY, SVGAGI.

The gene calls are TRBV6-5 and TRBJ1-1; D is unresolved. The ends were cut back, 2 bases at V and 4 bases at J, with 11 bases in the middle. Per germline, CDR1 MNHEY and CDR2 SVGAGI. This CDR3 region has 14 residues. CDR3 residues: CASSYIEGGTEAFF. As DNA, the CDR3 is TGTGCCAGCAGTTACATAGAGGGCGGCACTGAAGCTTTCTTT.

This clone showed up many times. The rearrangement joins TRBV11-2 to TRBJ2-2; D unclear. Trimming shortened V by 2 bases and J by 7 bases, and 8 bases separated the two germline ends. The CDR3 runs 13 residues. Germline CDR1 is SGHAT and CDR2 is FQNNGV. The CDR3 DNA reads TGTGCCAGCAGCTTATCCGGTTTCGGGGAGCTGTTTTTT. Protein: CASSLSGFGELFF.

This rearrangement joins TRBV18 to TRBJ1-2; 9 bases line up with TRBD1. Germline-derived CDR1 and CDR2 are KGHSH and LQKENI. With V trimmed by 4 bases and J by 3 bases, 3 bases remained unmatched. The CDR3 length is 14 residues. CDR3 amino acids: CASSRTGGDYGYTF. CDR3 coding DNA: TGTGCCAGCTCACGAACAGGGGGCGACTATGGCTACACCTTC.

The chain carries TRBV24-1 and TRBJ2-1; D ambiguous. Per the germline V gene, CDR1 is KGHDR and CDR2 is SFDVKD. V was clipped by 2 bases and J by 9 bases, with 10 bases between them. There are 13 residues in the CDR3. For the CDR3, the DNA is TGTGCCACCAGTGATTATGCCGGTCGTGAGCAGTTCTTC. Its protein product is CATSDYAGREQFF.

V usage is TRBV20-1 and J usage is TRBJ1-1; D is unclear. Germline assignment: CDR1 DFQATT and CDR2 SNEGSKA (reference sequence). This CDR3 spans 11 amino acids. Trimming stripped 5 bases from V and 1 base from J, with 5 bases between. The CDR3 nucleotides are TGCAGTGCTCAGCGGAACACTGAAGCTTTCTTT. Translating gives CSAQRNTEAFF.

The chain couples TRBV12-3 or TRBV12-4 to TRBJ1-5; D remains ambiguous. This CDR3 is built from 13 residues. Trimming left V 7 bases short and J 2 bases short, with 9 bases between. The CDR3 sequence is CASTVGGNQPQHF. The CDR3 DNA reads TGTGCCAGCACCGTTGGAGGCAATCAGCCCCAGCATTTT.

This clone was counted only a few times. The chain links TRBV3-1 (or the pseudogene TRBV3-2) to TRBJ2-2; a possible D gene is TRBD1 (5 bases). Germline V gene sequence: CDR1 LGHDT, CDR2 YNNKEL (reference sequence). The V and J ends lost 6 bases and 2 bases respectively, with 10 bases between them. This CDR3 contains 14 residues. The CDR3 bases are TGTGCCAGCAGTTATACAGGAAACACCGGGGAGCTGTTTTTT. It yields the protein CASSYTGNTGELFF.

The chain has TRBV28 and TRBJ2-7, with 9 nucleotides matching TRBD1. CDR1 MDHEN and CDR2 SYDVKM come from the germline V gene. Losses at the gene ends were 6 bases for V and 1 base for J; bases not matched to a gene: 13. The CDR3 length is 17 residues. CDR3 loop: CASSQNYRDRASYEQYF. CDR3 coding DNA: TGTGCCAGCAGCCAGAATTACCGGGACAGGGCTTCCTACGAGCAGTACTTC.

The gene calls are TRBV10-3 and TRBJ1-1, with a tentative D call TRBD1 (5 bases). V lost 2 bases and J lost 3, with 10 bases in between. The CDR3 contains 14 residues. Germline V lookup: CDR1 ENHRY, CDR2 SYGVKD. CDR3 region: CAISEGGKDTEAFF. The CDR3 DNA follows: TGTGCCATCAGTGAGGGGGGGAAGGACACTGAAGCTTTCTTT.

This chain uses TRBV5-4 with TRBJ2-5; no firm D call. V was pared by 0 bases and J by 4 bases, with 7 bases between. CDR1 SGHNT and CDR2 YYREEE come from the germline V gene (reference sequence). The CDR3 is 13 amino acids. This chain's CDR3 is CASSLVPGETQYF. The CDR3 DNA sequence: TGTGCCAGCAGCTTGGTACCCGGAGAGACCCAGTACTTC.

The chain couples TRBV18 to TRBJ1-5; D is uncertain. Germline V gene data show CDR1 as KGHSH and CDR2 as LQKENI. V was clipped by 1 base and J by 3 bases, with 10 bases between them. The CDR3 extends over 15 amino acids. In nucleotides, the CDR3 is TGTGCCAGCTCACCACACCCGGGAGACAATCAGCCCCAGCATTTT. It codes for CASSPHPGDNQPQHF.

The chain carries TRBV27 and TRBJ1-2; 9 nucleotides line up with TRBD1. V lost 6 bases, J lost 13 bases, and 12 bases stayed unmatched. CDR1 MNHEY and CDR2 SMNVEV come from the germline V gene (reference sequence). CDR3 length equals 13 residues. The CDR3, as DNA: TGTGCCAGCAGGGGTACCGGGACAGGGCCCTTCACCTTC. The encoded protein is CASRGTGTGPFTF.

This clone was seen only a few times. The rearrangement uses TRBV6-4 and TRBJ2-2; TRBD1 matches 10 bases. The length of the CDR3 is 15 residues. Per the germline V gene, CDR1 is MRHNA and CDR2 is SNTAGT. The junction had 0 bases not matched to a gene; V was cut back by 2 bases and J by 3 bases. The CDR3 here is CASSDGQGDTGELFF. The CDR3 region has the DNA TGTGCCAGCAGTGACGGACAGGGGGACACCGGGGAGCTGTTTTTT.

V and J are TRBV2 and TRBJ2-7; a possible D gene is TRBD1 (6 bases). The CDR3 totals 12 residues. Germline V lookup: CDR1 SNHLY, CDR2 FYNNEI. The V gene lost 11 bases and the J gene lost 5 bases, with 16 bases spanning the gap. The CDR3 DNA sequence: TGTGCCGTACGGGACAACGGCAACGAGCAGTACTTC. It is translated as CAVRDNGNEQYF. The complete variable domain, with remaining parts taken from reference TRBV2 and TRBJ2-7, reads EPEVTQTPSHQVTQMGQEVILRCVPISNHLYFYWYRQILGQKVEFLVSFYNNEISEKSEIFDDQFSVERPDGSNFTLKIRSTKLEDSAMYFCAVRDNGNEQYFGPGTRLTVT.

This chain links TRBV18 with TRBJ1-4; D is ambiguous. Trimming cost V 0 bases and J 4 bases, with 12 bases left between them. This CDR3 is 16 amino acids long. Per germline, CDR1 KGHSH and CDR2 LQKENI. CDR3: CASSPPLERDNEKLFF. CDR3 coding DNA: TGTGCCAGCTCACCACCCCTTGAACGGGATAATGAAAAACTGTTTTTT.

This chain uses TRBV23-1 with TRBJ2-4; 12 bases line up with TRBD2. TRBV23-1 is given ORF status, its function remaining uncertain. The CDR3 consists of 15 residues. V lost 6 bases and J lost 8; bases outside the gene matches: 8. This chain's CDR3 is CASRPLLAGGDIQYF. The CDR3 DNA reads TGCGCCAGCAGACCCCTTCTAGCGGGGGGGGACATTCAGTACTTC.